This T cell receptor (beta chain) is drawn from a study of technical replicates of blood from several donors. Germline CDR1 is LNHNV and CDR2 is YYDKDF (reference sequence). The ends were cut back, 1 base at V and 11 bases at J, with 20 bases in the middle. This CDR3 region has 15 residues. Here immunoSEQ multiplex PCR was the method, and the copy in TCRdb shows in-frame clones only, minus some. The table has approximately 79,000 clones, 96% seen once. What was sequenced was T cells isolated from PBMCs. The chain combines TRBV15 with TRBJ1-1; TRBD1 might be the D (5 bases). The source of this sequence is a human donor in good health. The CDR3 loop reads CATSRAAGYLIEAFF. The CDR3 nucleotides are TGTGCCACCAGCAGAGCAGCAGGGTATTTAATTGAGGCTTTCTTT. The variable domain in full, with the rest retrieved from reference TRBV15 and TRBJ1-1, is DAMVIQNPRYQVTQFGKPVTLSCSQTLNHNVMYWYQQKSSQAPKLLFHYYDKDFNNEADTPDNFQSRRPNTSFCFLDIRSPGLGDTAMYLCATSRAAGYLIEAFFGQGTRLTVV.